This T cell receptor beta chain was recorded in a study of siplizumab effects on memory and regulatory T cells. Repertoires were generated with immunoSEQ multiplex PCR, while TCRdb's copy carries only in-frame clones and drops some. The table has about 100,000 clones, approximately 94% seen once. The CDR3 loop spans 13 amino acids. The germline V gene encodes CDR1 SGHRS and CDR2 YFSETQ. After removal of 5 bases from V and 2 bases from J, the junction contained 4 bases not matched to a gene. General study points: The study found that mappable alloreactive CD4+ clones averaged around 69% Treg-derived with siplizumab and 25% to 30% in controls.

Of note for this clone: Its antigen is currently unknown.

The chain links TRBV5-1 to TRBJ2-7, with 7 bases lining up with TRBD2. This clonotype was obtained from a human donor in good health. The sequencing input was non-Treg CD4+ T cells sorted from blood. The CDR3 DNA sequence: TGCGCCAGCAGTCAGCGGGGAACCTACGAGCAGTACTTC. Its protein is CASSQRGTYEQYF.